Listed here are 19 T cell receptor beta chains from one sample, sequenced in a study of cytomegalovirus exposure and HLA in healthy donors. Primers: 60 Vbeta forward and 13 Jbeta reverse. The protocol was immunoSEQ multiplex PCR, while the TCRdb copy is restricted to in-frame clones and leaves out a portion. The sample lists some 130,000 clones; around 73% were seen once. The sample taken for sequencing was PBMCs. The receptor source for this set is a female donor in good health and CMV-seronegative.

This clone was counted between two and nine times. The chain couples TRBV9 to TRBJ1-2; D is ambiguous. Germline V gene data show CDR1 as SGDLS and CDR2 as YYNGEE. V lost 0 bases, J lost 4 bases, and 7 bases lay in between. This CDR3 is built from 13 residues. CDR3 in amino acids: CASSVGQAYGYTF. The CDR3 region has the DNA TGTGCCAGCAGCGTAGGTCAGGCCTATGGCTACACCTTC. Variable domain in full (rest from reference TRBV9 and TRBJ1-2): DSGVTQTPKHLITATGQRVTLRCSPRSGDLSVYWYQQSLDQGLQFLIQYYNGEERAKGNILERFSAQQFPDLHSELNLSSLELGDSALYFCASSVGQAYGYTFGSGTRLTVV.

CDR3 coding DNA: TGTGCCAGCAGCTTGACAGACGGTGGCTACGAGCAGTACTTC. Translating gives CASSLTDGGYEQYF. V and J are TRBV11-2 and TRBJ2-7; D may be TRBD1 (5 bases). From germline, CDR1 is SGHAT and CDR2 FQNNGV. The CDR3 has 14 residues. The V end lost 3 bases, the J end lost 3 bases, and 12 bases lay between the germline ends.

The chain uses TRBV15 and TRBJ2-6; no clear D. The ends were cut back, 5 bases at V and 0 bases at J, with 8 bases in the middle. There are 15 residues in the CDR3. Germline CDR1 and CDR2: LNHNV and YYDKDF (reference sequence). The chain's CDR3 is CATSGDNSGANVLTF. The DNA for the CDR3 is TGTGCCACCAGCGGCGACAACTCTGGGGCCAACGTCCTGACTTTC.

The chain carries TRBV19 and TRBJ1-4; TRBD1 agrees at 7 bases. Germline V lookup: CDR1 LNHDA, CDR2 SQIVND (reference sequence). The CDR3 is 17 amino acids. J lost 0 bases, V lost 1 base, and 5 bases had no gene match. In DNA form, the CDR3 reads TGTGCCAGTAGTATAGTGGCAGGGGGGCCAACTAATGAAAAACTGTTTTTT. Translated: CASSIVAGGPTNEKLFF.

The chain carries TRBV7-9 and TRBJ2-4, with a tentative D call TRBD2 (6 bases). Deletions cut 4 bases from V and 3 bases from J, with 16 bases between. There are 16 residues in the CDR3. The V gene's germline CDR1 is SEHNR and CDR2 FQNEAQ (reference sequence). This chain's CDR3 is CASSWGVGQIKNIQYF. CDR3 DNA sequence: TGTGCCAGCAGCTGGGGGGTCGGACAAATCAAAAACATTCAGTACTTC.

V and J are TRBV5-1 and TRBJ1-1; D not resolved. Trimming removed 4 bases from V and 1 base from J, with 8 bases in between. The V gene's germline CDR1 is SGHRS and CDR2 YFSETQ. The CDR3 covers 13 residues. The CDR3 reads CASSVPGNTEAFF. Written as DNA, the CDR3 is TGCGCCAGCAGCGTCCCGGGGAACACTGAAGCTTTCTTT.

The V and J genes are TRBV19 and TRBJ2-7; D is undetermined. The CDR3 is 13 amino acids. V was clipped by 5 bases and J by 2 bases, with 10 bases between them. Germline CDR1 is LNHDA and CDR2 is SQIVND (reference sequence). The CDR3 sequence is CASSYKLTYEQYF. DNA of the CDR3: TGTGCCAGTAGTTACAAGTTAACCTACGAGCAGTACTTC.

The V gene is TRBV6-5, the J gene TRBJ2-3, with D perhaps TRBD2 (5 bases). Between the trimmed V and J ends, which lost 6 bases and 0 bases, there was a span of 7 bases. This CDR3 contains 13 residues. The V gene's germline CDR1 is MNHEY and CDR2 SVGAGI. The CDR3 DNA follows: TGTGCCAGCAGCCGGACTAGCACAGATACGCAGTATTTT. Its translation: CASSRTSTDTQYF.

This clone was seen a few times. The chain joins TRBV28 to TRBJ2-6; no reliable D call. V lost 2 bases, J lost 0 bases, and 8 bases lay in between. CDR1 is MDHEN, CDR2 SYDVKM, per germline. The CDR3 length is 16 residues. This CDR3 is CASSLGPSSGANVLTF. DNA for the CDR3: TGTGCCAGCAGTTTAGGCCCCTCCTCTGGGGCCAACGTCCTGACTTTC.

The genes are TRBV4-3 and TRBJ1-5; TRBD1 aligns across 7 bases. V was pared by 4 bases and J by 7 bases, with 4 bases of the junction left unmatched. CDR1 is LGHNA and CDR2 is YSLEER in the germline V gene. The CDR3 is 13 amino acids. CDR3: CASSPHRGQPQHF. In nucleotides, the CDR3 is TGCGCCAGCAGCCCGCACAGGGGACAGCCCCAGCATTTT.

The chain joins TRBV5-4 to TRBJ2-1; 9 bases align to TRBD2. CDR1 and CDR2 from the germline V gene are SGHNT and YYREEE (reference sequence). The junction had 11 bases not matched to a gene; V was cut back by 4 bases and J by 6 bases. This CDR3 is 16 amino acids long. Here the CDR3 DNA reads TGTGCCAGCAGCCCTCAGGGCGGGAGGGCCTTCAATGAGCAGTTCTTC. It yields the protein CASSPQGGRAFNEQFF.

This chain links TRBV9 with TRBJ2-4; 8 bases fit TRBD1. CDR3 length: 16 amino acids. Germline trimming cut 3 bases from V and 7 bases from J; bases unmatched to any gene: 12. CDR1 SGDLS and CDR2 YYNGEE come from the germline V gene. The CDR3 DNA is TGTGCCAGCAGCGAGGATGACAGGGGCCTACGGAACATTCAGTACTTC. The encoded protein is CASSEDDRGLRNIQYF.

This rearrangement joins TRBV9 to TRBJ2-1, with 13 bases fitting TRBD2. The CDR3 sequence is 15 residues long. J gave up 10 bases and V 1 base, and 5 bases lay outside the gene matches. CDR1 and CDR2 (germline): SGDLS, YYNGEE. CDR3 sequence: CASSVMTSGRSEQFF. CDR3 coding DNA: TGTGCCAGCAGCGTAATGACTAGCGGGAGGTCGGAGCAGTTCTTC.

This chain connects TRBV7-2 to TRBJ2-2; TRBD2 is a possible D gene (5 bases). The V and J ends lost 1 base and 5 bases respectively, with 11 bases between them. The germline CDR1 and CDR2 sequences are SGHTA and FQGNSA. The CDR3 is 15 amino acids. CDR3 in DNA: TGTGCCAGCAGCTTAGGTTTCGGGAAAACCGGGGAGCTGTTTTTT. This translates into CASSLGFGKTGELFF. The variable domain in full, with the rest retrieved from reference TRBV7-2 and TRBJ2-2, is GAGVSQSPSNKVTEKGKDVELRCDPISGHTALYWYRQSLGQGLEFLIYFQGNSAPDKSGLPSDRFSAERTGGSVSTLTIQRTQQEDSAVYLCASSLGFGKTGELFFGEGSRLTVL.

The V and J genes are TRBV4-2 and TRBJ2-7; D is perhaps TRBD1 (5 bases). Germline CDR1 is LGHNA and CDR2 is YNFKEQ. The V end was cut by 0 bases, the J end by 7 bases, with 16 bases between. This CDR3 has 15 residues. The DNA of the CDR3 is TGTGCCAGCAGCCAAGATCCTGGCAGGGCAGAGGAGCAGTACTTC. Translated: CASSQDPGRAEEQYF.

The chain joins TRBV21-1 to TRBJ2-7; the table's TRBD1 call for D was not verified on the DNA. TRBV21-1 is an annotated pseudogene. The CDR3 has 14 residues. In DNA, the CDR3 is TGTGCCAGCCAGGGGGGACAGGGAGACTTCGAGCAGTACTTC. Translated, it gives CASQGGQGDFEQYF.

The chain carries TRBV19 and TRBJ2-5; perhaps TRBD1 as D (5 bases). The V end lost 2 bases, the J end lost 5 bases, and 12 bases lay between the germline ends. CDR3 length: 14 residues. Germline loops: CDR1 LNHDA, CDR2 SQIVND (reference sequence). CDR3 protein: CASSIQGNAETQYF. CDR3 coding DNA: TGTGCCAGTAGTATACAGGGTAATGCGGAGACCCAGTACTTC.

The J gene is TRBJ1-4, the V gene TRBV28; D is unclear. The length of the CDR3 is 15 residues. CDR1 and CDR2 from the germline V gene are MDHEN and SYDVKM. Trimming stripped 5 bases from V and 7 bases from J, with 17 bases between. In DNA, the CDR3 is TGTGCCAGCAGTCCCCGCGGCGGAGTGCGTGAAAAACTGTTTTTT. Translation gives CASSPRGGVREKLFF.

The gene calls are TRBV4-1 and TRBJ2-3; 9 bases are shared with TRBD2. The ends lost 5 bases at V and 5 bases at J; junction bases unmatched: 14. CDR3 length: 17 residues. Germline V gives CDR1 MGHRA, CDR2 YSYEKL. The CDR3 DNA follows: TGCGCCAGCAGCGAAGTAGGGGCGGGAGGGCGTGGAGATACGCAGTATTTT. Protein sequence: CASSEVGAGGRGDTQYF.